The clone carrying this T cell receptor (beta chain) has ten or more counts. What it binds is unknown. This record belongs to a study of tumor-infiltrating lymphocytes in primary liver carcinoma. Notes on the study in general: Tumor-adjacent and tumor-blood pairs overlapped less than tumor region pairs did. Blood's top-250-clone fraction was significantly lower than that of tumors (p = 0.039). Unsorted bulk samples meant CD4+ and CD8+ repertoires went uncompared.

Trimming removed 3 bases at V and 3 bases at J, with 26 bases between. The germline V gene has CDR1 MGHRA and CDR2 YSYEKL. This CDR3 is built from 19 residues. From approximately 550 ng of total RNA, TCR beta-specific cDNA was reverse-transcribed using a constant-region primer. ARM-PCR was slightly modified, and three nested multiplex PCR rounds with it gave rise to the TCR beta libraries. Primers for the first two PCR rounds were TRBV1-TRBV30 forward primers and a C-beta reverse primer (10 cycles per round). Each CDR3 protein is one row after TCRdb ran MiXCR on the multiplex PCR reads. This table holds 250,000 to 350,000 distinct CDR3 sequences, roughly 60% found once. Germline DNA was also extracted, with blood RNA taken from unsorted whole blood.

This sequence was found in a woman aged 30 to 39 with primary liver carcinoma and hepatitis B virus infection. The specimen was peripheral blood. This sequence joins TRBV4-1 and TRBJ1-1; D perhaps matches TRBD1 (6 bases). CDR3 in DNA: TGCGCCAGCAGCCACCAATCGAGGGGCAGGGGAAATTCGGACACTGAAGCTTTCTTT. Residues: CASSHQSRGRGNSDTEAFF.